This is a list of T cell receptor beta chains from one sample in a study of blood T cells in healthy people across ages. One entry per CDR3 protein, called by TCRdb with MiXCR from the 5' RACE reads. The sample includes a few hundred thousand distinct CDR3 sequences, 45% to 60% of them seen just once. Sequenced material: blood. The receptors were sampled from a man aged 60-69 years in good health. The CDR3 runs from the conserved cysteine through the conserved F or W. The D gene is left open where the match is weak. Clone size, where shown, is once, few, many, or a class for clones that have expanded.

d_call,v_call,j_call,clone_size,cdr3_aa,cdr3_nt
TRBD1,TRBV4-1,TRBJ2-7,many,CASSQGGQLYEQYF,TGCGCCAGCAGCCAAGGGGGACAGCTCTACGAGCAGTACTTC
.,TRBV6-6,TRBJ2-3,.,CASSSLRGASTDTQYF,TGTGCCAGCAGCTCCCTTAGGGGAGCTAGCACAGATACGCAGTATTTT
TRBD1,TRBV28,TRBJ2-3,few,CASRTGISTDTQYF,TGTGCCAGCAGGACAGGGATTAGCACAGATACGCAGTATTTT
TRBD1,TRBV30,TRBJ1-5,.,CAWSRDSPNQPQHF,TGTGCCTGGAGCCGGGACAGCCCCAATCAGCCCCAGCATTTT
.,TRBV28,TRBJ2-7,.,CASSSGLRVYEQYF,TGTGCCAGCAGTTCAGGACTAAGGGTGTATGAGCAGTACTTC
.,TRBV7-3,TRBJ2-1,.,CASSSAGANERFF,TGTGCCAGCAGCTCAGCAGGGGCTAATGAGCGGTTCTTC
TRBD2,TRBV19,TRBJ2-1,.,CASSLGGRALNEQFF,TGTGCCAGTAGTCTCGGCGGGAGGGCCCTCAATGAGCAGTTCTTC
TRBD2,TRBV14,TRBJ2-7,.,CASSQSLAGGFEQYF,TGTGCCAGCAGCCAGTCACTAGCGGGAGGATTCGAGCAGTACTTC
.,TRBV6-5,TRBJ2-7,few,CASSSYTSSYEQYF,TGTGCCAGCAGTTCCTACACGAGCTCCTACGAGCAGTACTTC
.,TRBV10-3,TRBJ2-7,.,CAISEPQSSYEQYF,TGTGCCATCAGTGAGCCCCAGAGCTCCTACGAGCAGTACTTC
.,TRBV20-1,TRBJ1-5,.,CSARRSVGGNNQPQHF,TGCAGTGCTAGAAGGTCCGTGGGGGGGAACAATCAGCCCCAGCATTTT
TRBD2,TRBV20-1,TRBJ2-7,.,CSARGLAGGKERSQYF,TGCAGTGCTAGAGGACTAGCGGGGGGCAAGGAGAGGTCCCAGTACTTC
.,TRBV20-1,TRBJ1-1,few,CSAPDTEAFF,TGCAGTGCTCCGGACACTGAAGCTTTCTTT
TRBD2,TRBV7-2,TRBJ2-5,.,CASSPQVAGGGETQYF,TGTGCCAGCAGCCCGCAGGTTGCGGGAGGGGGGGAGACCCAGTACTTC
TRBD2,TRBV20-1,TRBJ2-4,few,CSARSGTSGINIQYF,TGCAGTGCGCGATCCGGGACTAGCGGGATAAACATTCAGTACTTC
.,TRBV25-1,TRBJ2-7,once,CASSGWGRASSYEQYF,TGTGCCAGCAGTGGCTGGGGCAGGGCGAGCTCCTACGAGCAGTACTTC
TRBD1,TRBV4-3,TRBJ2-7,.,CASSPEPGQVSYEQYF,TGCGCCAGCAGCCCTGAACCTGGACAGGTCTCCTACGAGCAGTACTTC
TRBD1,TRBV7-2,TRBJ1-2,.,CASSYPFWSSGQGYGYTF,TGTGCCAGCAGCTACCCGTTCTGGAGCTCGGGACAGGGTTATGGCTACACCTTC
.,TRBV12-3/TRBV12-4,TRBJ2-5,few,CASQPPGYNEQYF,TGTGCCAGCCAACCTCCAGGGTACAATGAGCAGTACTTC
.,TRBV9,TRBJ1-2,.,CASTQESRRTLYGYTF,TGTGCCAGCACCCAAGAATCCAGGAGAACCCTCTATGGCTACACCTTC
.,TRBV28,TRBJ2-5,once,CASSQPTTWAEQYF,TGTGCCAGCAGTCAACCAACGACCTGGGCTGAGCAGTACTTC
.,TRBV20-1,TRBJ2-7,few,CSASIWPGEQYF,TGCAGTGCTAGTATCTGGCCGGGCGAGCAGTACTTC
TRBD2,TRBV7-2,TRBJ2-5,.,CASSPRSGGSTTQYF,TGTGCCAGCAGCCCCCGGTCAGGCGGGAGTACTACCCAGTACTTC
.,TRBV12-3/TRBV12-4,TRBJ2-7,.,CASSRISGPYKSYEQYF,TGTGCCAGCAGTAGGATATCGGGACCGTATAAGTCCTACGAGCAGTACTTC
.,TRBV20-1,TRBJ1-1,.,CSARLGGAVNTEAFF,TGCAGTGCTAGACTTGGGGGGGCCGTGAACACTGAAGCTTTCTTT
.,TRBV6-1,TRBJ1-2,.,CASSEVEGPLANYGYTF,TGTGCCAGCAGTGAAGTTGAAGGCCCGTTAGCTAACTATGGCTACACCTTC
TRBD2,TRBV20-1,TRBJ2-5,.,CSARAGGGGETQYF,TGCAGTGCTAGAGCTGGGGGCGGGGGGGAGACCCAGTACTTC
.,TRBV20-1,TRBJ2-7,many,CSAPPSASYEQYF,TGCAGTGCGCCTCCAAGCGCCTCCTACGAGCAGTACTTC
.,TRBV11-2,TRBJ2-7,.,CASSLGPRQGDAYEQYF,TGTGCCAGCAGCTTAGGACCGAGGCAGGGAGACGCCTACGAGCAGTACTTC
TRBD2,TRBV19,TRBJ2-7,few,CASSSLGLAGGYNEQYF,TGTGCCAGTAGTAGCCTGGGACTAGCGGGAGGATACAATGAGCAGTACTTC
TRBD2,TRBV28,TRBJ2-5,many,CASSLFGTSGSLGGQETQYF,TGTGCCAGCAGTTTATTCGGGACTAGCGGGAGTCTAGGAGGCCAAGAGACCCAGTACTTC
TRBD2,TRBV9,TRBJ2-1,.,CASSPRTSGRARARDEQFF,TGTGCCAGCAGCCCCCGGACTAGCGGGAGGGCCCGGGCACGAGATGAGCAGTTCTTC
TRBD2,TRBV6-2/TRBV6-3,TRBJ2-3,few,CASSRTSGGTGGTQYF,TGTGCCAGCAGTCGGACTAGCGGTGGGACAGGTGGTACGCAGTATTTT
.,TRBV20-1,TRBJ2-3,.,CSASQRGENTQYF,TGCAGTGCTAGCCAAAGGGGGGAAAATACGCAGTATTTT
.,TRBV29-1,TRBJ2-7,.,CSVVQGDEQYF,TGCAGCGTTGTACAGGGCGACGAGCAGTACTTC
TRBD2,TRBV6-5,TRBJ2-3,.,CASSYPWAAGASTDTQYF,TGTGCCAGCAGTTACCCCTGGGCGGCGGGAGCTAGCACAGATACGCAGTATTTT
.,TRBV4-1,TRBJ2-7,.,CASSPREGREAYEQYF,TGCGCCAGCAGCCCCCGTGAGGGTAGGGAAGCCTACGAGCAGTACTTC
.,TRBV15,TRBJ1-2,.,CATSRDGGRTYGYTF,TGTGCCACCAGCAGAGATGGGGGCAGAACCTATGGCTACACCTTC
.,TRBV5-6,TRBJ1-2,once,CASSSWPGEGRYGYTF,TGTGCCAGCAGCTCCTGGCCCGGGGAGGGCCGTTATGGCTACACCTTC
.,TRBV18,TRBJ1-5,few,CASSPDSNQPQHF,TGTGCCAGCTCACCAGACAGCAATCAGCCCCAGCATTTT
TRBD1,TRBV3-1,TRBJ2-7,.,CASRRQGVDEQYF,TGTGCCAGCAGGCGACAGGGAGTGGACGAGCAGTACTTC
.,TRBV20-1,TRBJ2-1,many,CSATKSSYNEQFF,TGCAGTGCTACTAAGAGCTCCTACAATGAGCAGTTCTTC
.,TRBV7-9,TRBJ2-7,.,CASSLEGQGHEQYF,TGTGCCAGCAGCTTAGAGGGCCAGGGCCACGAGCAGTACTTC
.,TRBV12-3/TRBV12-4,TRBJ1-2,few,CASTDGGPFSNYGYTF,TGTGCCAGCACCGACGGAGGGCCTTTTTCTAACTATGGCTACACCTTC
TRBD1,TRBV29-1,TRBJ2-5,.,CSGGQYQETQYF,TGCAGCGGGGGACAGTACCAAGAGACCCAGTACTTC
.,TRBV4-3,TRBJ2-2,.,CASSQDSMTGELFF,TGCGCCAGCAGCCAAGATTCTATGACCGGGGAGCTGTTTTTT
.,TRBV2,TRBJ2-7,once,CASRDGRGRNEQYF,TGTGCCAGCAGGGACGGACGCGGGCGCAATGAGCAGTACTTC
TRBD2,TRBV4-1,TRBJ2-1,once,CASSQAGGASREQFF,TGCGCCAGCAGCCAAGCGGGGGGGGCTTCCCGTGAGCAGTTCTTC
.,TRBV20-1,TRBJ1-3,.,CSARESPGSSGNTIYF,TGCAGTGCTAGAGAATCTCCAGGCAGCTCTGGAAACACCATATATTTT
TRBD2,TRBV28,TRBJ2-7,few,CASIVSLAGGEQYF,TGTGCCAGCATAGTAAGCCTAGCGGGAGGCGAGCAGTACTTC
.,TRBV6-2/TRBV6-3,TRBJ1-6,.,CASSTRGTANSPLHF,TGTGCCAGCAGTACCCGCGGGACCGCTAATTCACCCCTCCACTTT
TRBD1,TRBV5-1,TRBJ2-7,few,CASSLVQGANNEQYF,TGCGCCAGCAGCTTGGTACAGGGGGCCAACAATGAGCAGTACTTC
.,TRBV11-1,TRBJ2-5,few,CASSRRVSVAQETQYF,TGTGCCAGCAGTCGCAGGGTTTCGGTTGCCCAAGAGACCCAGTACTTC
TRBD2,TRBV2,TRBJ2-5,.,CASSGGLAGSGTQYF,TGTGCCAGCAGTGGCGGGCTAGCGGGGTCGGGGACCCAGTACTTC
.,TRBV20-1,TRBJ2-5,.,CSARATARGSYGQYF,TGCAGTGCTAGGGCGACGGCTCGCGGTTCCTACGGGCAGTACTTC
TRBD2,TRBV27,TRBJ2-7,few,CASSQTGTIRSEQYF,TGTGCCAGCAGCCAAACCGGGACTATACGGTCGGAACAGTACTTC
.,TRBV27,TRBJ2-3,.,CASSNPPRSPDTQYF,TGTGCCAGCAGTAACCCCCCTAGGTCCCCAGATACGCAGTATTTT
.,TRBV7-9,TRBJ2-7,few,CASIRFGEASYERYF,TGTGCCAGCATACGGTTCGGGGAAGCCTCCTACGAGCGGTACTTC
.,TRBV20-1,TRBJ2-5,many,CSAREETQYF,TGCAGTGCTAGGGAAGAGACCCAGTACTTC